These 9 T cell receptor beta chains were all obtained from the same sample, sequenced in a study of OX40 agonist ivuxolimab in advanced cancers. The data were produced by immunoSEQ multiplex PCR, yet TCRdb's version contains in-frame clones alone and is incomplete. The sample lists 75,000 to 100,000 clones; 85% to 90% were seen once. The sequencing used CD4+ or CD8+ T cells sorted from blood, collected in a trial of the OX40 agonist ivuxolimab. These receptors originate from an adult with an advanced solid tumor such as melanoma, head and neck, liver or kidney cancer.

The genes are TRBV19 and TRBJ2-5; 7 positions match TRBD2. The CDR3 totals 13 residues. CDR1 is LNHDA, CDR2 SQIVND, per germline (reference sequence). With 3 bases clipped from V and 8 bases from J, the junction kept 6 bases outside the gene matches. CDR3 region: CASSMVRESTQYF. In DNA form, the CDR3 reads TGTGCCAGTAGTATGGTGCGGGAGTCTACCCAGTACTTC.

In nucleotides, the CDR3 is TGTGCCAGTAGTAAGGGACAGGGAAGTCGTAATGAGCAGTTCTTC. Its translation is CASSKGQGSRNEQFF. The chain links TRBV19 to TRBJ2-1; 9 bases are shared with TRBD1. The CDR3 extends over 15 amino acids. Germline V gene sequence: CDR1 LNHDA, CDR2 SQIVND (reference sequence). Trimming at V came to 4 bases and at J to 7 bases, leaving 8 bases not matched to a gene.

This chain uses TRBV15 with TRBJ2-5; either TRBD1 or TRBD2 may fit D (5 bases each). Germline CDR1 is LNHNV and CDR2 is YYDKDF (reference sequence). V gave up 0 bases and J gave up 7 bases, with 18 bases separating them. The CDR3 has 16 residues. For the CDR3, the DNA is TGTGCCACCAGCAGAGATGGAAGTGGGGGTTTGATGACCCAGTACTTC. Protein sequence: CATSRDGSGGLMTQYF.

This clone was seen only once. The V call is TRBV27, the J call TRBJ1-4, with 7 bases identical to TRBD1. There are 13 residues in the CDR3. The V and J ends lost 6 bases and 8 bases, in that order; junction bases with no gene match: 6. Germline V CDR1 and CDR2: MNHEY, SMNVEV (reference sequence). The CDR3 bases are TGTGCCAGCAGCTCCCCGACAGGGGAAAAACTGTTTTTT. Translated: CASSSPTGEKLFF.

The chain recombines TRBV2 with TRBJ2-7, with D uncertain. With 8 bases removed from V and 3 bases from J, the gap between germline ends came to 8 bases. The CDR3 is 11 amino acids. Germline CDR1 and CDR2: SNHLY and FYNNEI. This CDR3 reads CASLTNYEQYF. CDR3 nucleotides: TGTGCCAGCCTCACGAACTACGAGCAGTACTTC.

The chain has TRBV18 and TRBJ2-5, with a tentative D call TRBD1 (5 bases). This CDR3 has 14 residues. Trimming removed 8 bases from V and 2 bases from J, with 15 bases in between. Per the germline V gene, CDR1 is KGHSH and CDR2 is LQKENI. The DNA for the CDR3 is TGTGCCAGCACGTCTAGGGGCGAGCAAGAGACCCAGTACTTC. It translates to CASTSRGEQETQYF. The full variable domain, completed using reference TRBV18 and TRBJ2-5, is NAGVMQNPRHLVRRRGQEARLRCSPMKGHSHVYWYRQLPEEGLKFMVYLQKENIIDESGMPKERFSAEFPKEGPSILRIQQVVRGDSAAYFCASTSRGEQETQYFGPGTRLLVL.

The chain has TRBV5-1 and TRBJ2-5; 16 nucleotides agree with TRBD2. J was trimmed by 5 bases and V by 4 bases; bases with no gene match: 8. Per the germline V gene, CDR1 is SGHRS and CDR2 is YFSETQ. The CDR3 sequence is 17 residues long. CDR3 in amino acids: CASSPDGTSGRVETQYF. In DNA form, the CDR3 reads TGCGCCAGCAGCCCAGATGGGACTAGCGGGAGGGTGGAGACCCAGTACTTC.

CDR3: CASSVTGGTETQYF. In nucleotides, the CDR3 is TGCGCCAGCAGCGTTACAGGGGGCACAGAGACCCAGTACTTC. The chain carries TRBV5-1 and TRBJ2-5, with 9 bases identical to TRBD1. This CDR3 is 14 amino acids long. Germline CDR1 reads SGHRS; CDR2 reads YFSETQ. Losses at the gene ends were 4 bases for V and 4 bases for J; bases not matched to a gene: 5.

The chain links TRBV30 to TRBJ1-2; D may be TRBD1 (5 bases). Trimming shortened V by 5 bases and J by 2 bases, and 15 bases separated the two germline ends. The germline CDR1 and CDR2 sequences are GTSNPN and SVGIG (reference sequence). The CDR3 length is 14 residues. The CDR3 here is CAWSSAGGNYGYTF. The CDR3 DNA is TGTGCCTGGTCGAGTGCGGGGGGGAACTATGGCTACACCTTC.